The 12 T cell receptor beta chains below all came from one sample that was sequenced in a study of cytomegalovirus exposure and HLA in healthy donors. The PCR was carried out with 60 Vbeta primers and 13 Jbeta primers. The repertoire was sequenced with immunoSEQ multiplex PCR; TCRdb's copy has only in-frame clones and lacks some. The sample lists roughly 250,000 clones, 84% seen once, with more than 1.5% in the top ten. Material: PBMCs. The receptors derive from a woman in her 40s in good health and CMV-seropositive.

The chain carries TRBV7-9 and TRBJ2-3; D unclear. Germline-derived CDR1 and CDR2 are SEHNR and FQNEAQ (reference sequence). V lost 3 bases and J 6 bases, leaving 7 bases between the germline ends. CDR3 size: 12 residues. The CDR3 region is CASSFVVDTQYF. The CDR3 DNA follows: TGTGCCAGCAGCTTCGTCGTTGATACGCAGTATTTT.

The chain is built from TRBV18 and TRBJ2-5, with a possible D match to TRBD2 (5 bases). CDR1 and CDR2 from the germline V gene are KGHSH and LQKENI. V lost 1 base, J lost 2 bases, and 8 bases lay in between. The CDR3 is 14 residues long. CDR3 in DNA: TGTGCCAGCTCACCACAGTCGGGACAAGAGACCCAGTACTTC. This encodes CASSPQSGQETQYF.

CDR3 residues: CAWSVSGGFTGELFF. Here the CDR3 DNA reads TGTGCCTGGAGTGTAAGCGGAGGGTTTACCGGGGAGCTGTTTTTT. The chain carries TRBV30 and TRBJ2-2; possibly TRBD2 for D (6 bases). The V end was cut by 0 bases, the J end by 5 bases, with 13 bases between. This CDR3 spans 15 amino acids. Looked up from germline, CDR1 is GTSNPN and CDR2 is SVGIG (reference sequence).

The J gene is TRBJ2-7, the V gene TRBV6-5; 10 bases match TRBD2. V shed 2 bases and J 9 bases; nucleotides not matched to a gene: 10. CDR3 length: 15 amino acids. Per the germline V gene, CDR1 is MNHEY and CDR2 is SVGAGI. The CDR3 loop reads CASSYHGLAEAGQYF. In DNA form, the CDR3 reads TGTGCCAGCAGTTACCACGGACTAGCGGAGGCTGGGCAGTACTTC.

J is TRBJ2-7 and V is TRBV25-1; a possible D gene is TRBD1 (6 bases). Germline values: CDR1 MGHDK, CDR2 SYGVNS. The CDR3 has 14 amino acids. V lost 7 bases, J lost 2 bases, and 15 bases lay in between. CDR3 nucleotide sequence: TGTGCCAGCATTCCCGACAGGTTACCCTACGAGCAGTACTTC. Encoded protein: CASIPDRLPYEQYF.

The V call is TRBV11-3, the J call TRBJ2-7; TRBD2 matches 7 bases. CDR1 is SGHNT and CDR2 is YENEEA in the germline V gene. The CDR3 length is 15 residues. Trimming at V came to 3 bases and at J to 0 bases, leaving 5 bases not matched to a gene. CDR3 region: CASSLGGGSSYEQYF. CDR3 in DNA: TGTGCCAGCAGCTTGGGGGGGGGAAGCTCCTACGAGCAGTACTTC.

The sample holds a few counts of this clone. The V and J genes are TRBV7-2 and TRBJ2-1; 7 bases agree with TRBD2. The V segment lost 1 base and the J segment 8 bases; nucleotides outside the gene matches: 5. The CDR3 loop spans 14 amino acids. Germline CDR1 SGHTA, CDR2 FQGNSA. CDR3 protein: CASSLVWREYEQFF. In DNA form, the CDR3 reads TGTGCCAGCAGCTTAGTCTGGCGGGAGTATGAGCAGTTCTTC.

The CDR3 sequence: CASSLDRTNQPQHF. The CDR3 coding sequence is TGTGCCAGCAGTCTCGACAGAACGAATCAGCCCCAGCATTTT. The chain joins TRBV2 to TRBJ1-5; tentative D call: TRBD1 (5 bases). The CDR3 spans 14 residues. The V gene lost 5 bases and the J gene lost 4 bases, with 12 bases spanning the gap. CDR1 and CDR2 from the germline V gene are SNHLY and FYNNEI.

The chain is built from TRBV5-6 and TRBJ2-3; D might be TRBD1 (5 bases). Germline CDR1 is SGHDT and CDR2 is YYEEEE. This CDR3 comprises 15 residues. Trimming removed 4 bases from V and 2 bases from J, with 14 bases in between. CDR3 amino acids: CASSRRGTPTDTQYF. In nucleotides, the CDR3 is TGTGCCAGCAGCCGAAGGGGCACTCCCACAGATACGCAGTATTTT.

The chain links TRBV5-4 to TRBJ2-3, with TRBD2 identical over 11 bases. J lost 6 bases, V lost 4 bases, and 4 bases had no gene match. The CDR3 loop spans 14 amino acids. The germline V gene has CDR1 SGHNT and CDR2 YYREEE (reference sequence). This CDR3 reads CASSPGLAADTQYF. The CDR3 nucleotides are TGTGCCAGCAGCCCGGGACTAGCGGCCGATACGCAGTATTTT. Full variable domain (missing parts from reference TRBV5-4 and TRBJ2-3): ETGVTQSPTHLIKTRGQQVTLRCSSQSGHNTVSWYQQALGQGPQFIFQYYREEENGRGNFPPRFSGLQFPNYSSELNVNALELDDSALYLCASSPGLAADTQYFGPGTRLTVL.

CDR3 bases: TGTGCCAGCAGCTCCGGCGGGTTAACCTACGAGCAGTACTTC. This gives the protein CASSSGGLTYEQYF. The genes are TRBV7-2 and TRBJ2-7, with TRBD2 as a possible D gene (5 bases). Trimming removed 4 bases from V and 2 bases from J, with 12 bases in between. This CDR3 region has 14 residues. Germline V gene data show CDR1 as SGHTA and CDR2 as FQGNSA. The entire variable domain, with the rest obtained from reference TRBV7-2 and TRBJ2-7, is as follows: GAGVSQSPSNKVTEKGKDVELRCDPISGHTALYWYRQSLGQGLEFLIYFQGNSAPDKSGLPSDRFSAERTGGSVSTLTIQRTQQEDSAVYLCASSSGGLTYEQYFGPGTRLTVT.

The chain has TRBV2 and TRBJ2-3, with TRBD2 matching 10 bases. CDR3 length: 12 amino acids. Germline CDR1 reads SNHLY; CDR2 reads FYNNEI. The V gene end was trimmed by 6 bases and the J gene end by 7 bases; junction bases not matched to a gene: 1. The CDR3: CASRLAGNTQYF. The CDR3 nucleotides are TGTGCCAGCAGACTAGCGGGAAATACGCAGTATTTT. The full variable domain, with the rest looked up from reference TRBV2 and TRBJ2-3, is EPEVTQTPSHQVTQMGQEVILRCVPISNHLYFYWYRQILGQKVEFLVSFYNNEISEKSEIFDDQFSVERPDGSNFTLKIRSTKLEDSAMYFCASRLAGNTQYFGPGTRLTVL.